This TCR beta chain was recovered during a study of T cells after yellow fever vaccination. TCRdb used MiXCR to reprocess the 5' RACE reads, holding one entry per CDR3 protein. The sample yields approximately 240,000 distinct CDR3 sequences, more than 3.5% seen once. CDR3 length: 13 residues. V was shortened by 5 bases and J by 7 bases, with 14 bases between the two germline ends. Germline CDR1 and CDR2: MNHEY and SVGEGT. This clonotype was obtained from a man between 18 and 29 years old who received the YFV17D yellow fever vaccine. V and J are TRBV6-2 or TRBV6-3 and TRBJ2-5, with D possibly TRBD1 on 6 matching bases. Sequencing was performed on PBMCs, taken 15 days after the yellow fever booster vaccination. The CDR3, as DNA: TGTGCCAGCAGTATCAACAGGGCTGGGACCCAGTACTTC. Translating it yields CASSINRAGTQYF.